These 18 T cell receptor beta chains came from one sample sequenced in a study of T cells in Graves' hyperthyroidism and ophthalmopathy. The CDR3 regions of TCR beta were amplified from RNA transcripts. The HTBI primer set served for first-round RT-PCR of the TCR CDR3. TCRdb fed the multiplex PCR reads into MiXCR, producing one record per CDR3 protein. This table has 490,000 or so distinct CDR3 sequences, 46% appearing once. Sample: peripheral blood or thyroid tissue (not recorded which). The receptors derive from an adult woman with Graves' disease, either hyperthyroidism or ophthalmopathy (not recorded which).

The chain uses TRBV29-1 and TRBJ1-3; tentatively, D is TRBD1 (6 bases). Trimming removed 5 bases at V and 0 bases at J, with 11 bases between. Germline loops: CDR1 SQVTM, CDR2 ANQGSEA. The CDR3 runs to 14 residues. CDR3 in DNA: TGCAGCGTTATCGGGACAATCTCTGGAAACACCATATATTTT. This translates into CSVIGTISGNTIYF. Combining the CDR3 with reference TRBV29-1 and TRBJ1-3 gives the whole variable domain SAVISQKPSRDICQRGTSLTIQCQVDSQVTMMFWYRQQPGQSLTLIATANQGSEATYESGFVIDKFPISRPNLTFSTLTVSNMSPEDSSIYLCSVIGTISGNTIYFGEGSWLTVV.

This chain links TRBV10-2 with TRBJ1-1; the match to TRBD1 covers 7 bases. Germline V CDR1 and CDR2: WSHSY, SAAADI. The CDR3 sequence is 14 residues long. V was pared by 1 base and J by 4 bases, with 3 bases of the junction left unmatched. Here the CDR3 DNA reads TGCGCCAGCAGTGAGTGGACAGGAGGCACTGAAGCTTTCTTT. Residues: CASSEWTGGTEAFF.

The chain combines TRBV12-3 or TRBV12-4 with TRBJ1-4; 8 bases align to TRBD1. The CDR3 is 15 amino acids. V gave up 6 bases and J gave up 4 bases; unmatched junction bases: 7. The CDR3 spells CASSSRTGSNEKLFF. The DNA of the CDR3 is TGTGCCAGCAGCTCCAGGACAGGGAGTAATGAAAAACTGTTTTTT.

This clonotype was counted only a few times. Its ends do not fully match the called genes, so a read error is possible. This chain connects TRBV6-2 or TRBV6-3 to TRBJ1-4; the D gene is possibly TRBD1 (5 bases). CDR1 MNHEY and CDR2 SVGEGT come from the germline V gene. The length of the CDR3 is 15 residues. Written as DNA, the CDR3 is TGTGCCAGCAGTTACCGAGGCCAGGGAAATGGAAAACTGTTTTTT. Protein product: CASSYRGQGNGKLFF.

This clonotype was seen more than once but under ten times. The V and J genes are TRBV20-1 and TRBJ1-4, with unresolved D. The V end lost 6 bases, the J end lost 7 bases, and 15 bases lay between the germline ends. Germline CDR1 is DFQATT and CDR2 is SNEGSKA (reference sequence). CDR3 length: 13 amino acids. The CDR3 reads CSARTAVVEKLFF. The CDR3 coding sequence is TGCAGTGCAAGGACGGCAGTCGTTGAAAAACTGTTTTTT.

This clonotype showed up many times. CDR3 DNA: TGTGCCAGTAAAGGACAGAGCAATCAGCCCCAGCATTTT. Its protein is CASKGQSNQPQHF. The V call is TRBV19, the J call TRBJ1-5, with D perhaps matching TRBD1 (6 bases). The CDR3 consists of 13 residues. Germline CDR1 and CDR2: LNHDA and SQIVND (reference sequence). V was pared by 7 bases and J by 1 base, with 8 bases between.

This clonotype was seen many times. The V call is TRBV19, the J call TRBJ1-3, with D perhaps TRBD1 (5 bases). Looked up from germline, CDR1 is LNHDA and CDR2 is SQIVND (reference sequence). Trimming pared 6 bases from V and 0 bases from J, leaving 12 bases between. The CDR3 extends over 15 amino acids. DNA for the CDR3: TGTGCCAGTAGACCCGGTGACAGCTCTGGAAACACCATATATTTT. Amino acid sequence: CASRPGDSSGNTIYF.

The chain has TRBV10-3 and TRBJ1-2; D is ambiguous. The CDR3 consists of 12 residues. CDR1 and CDR2 (germline): ENHRY, SYGVKD. V was trimmed by 6 bases and J by 4 bases, leaving 9 bases between them. CDR3 sequence (DNA): TGTGCCATCAGCCCCGACACCTATGGCTACACCTTC. This codes for CAISPDTYGYTF.

V usage is TRBV7-2 and J usage is TRBJ1-4; D might be TRBD1 (6 bases). V lost 6 bases and J 5 bases, leaving 16 bases between the germline ends. This CDR3 has 15 amino acids. CDR1 and CDR2 (germline): SGHTA, FQGNSA. The CDR3: CASSWDTGGNEKLFF. The CDR3 coding sequence is TGTGCCAGCAGTTGGGACACCGGGGGCAATGAAAAACTGTTTTTT.

Notes on this clonotype: One end of the junction is discordant with germline, which a read error may explain. The chain uses TRBV4-1 and TRBJ2-2; TRBD2 aligns across 11 bases. Germline V gene sequence: CDR1 MGHRA, CDR2 YSYEKL. This CDR3 is 16 amino acids long. The CDR3 reads CASRQGLAGYTGELFF. The CDR3, as DNA: TGCGCCAGCAGACAAGGACTAGCGGGCTACACCGGGGAGCTGTTTTTT.

The sample holds many counts of this clonotype. The rearrangement links TRBV20-1 to TRBJ1-2, with D hard to call. Germline V CDR1 and CDR2: DFQATT, SNEGSKA (reference sequence). The germline V and J ends were trimmed by 0 bases and 6 bases, with 17 bases remaining between them. The CDR3 spans 15 residues. CDR3 residues: CSARDRQVMRNGYTF. CDR3 nucleotide sequence: TGCAGTGCTAGAGATCGCCAGGTTATGAGAAATGGCTACACCTTC.

The genes are TRBV7-3 and TRBJ2-5; 9 nucleotides align to TRBD1. This CDR3 has 16 residues. Trimming cost V 2 bases and J 7 bases; bases outside gene matches: 11. Per germline, CDR1 SGHTA and CDR2 FQGTGA. CDR3 DNA sequence: TGTGCCAGCAGCTTAGACAGGGGGAGTTCGACGGCGACCCAGTACTTC. This codes for CASSLDRGSSTATQYF.

This clonotype was detected only once. The chain links TRBV7-2 to TRBJ1-5; possible D gene TRBD1, 5 bases. Looked up from germline, CDR1 is SGHTA and CDR2 is FQGNSA. Trimming pared 2 bases from V and 10 bases from J, leaving 12 bases between. The CDR3 runs to 13 residues. The CDR3 here is CASSLRDYPPQHF. The CDR3, as DNA: TGTGCCAGCAGCTTAAGGGACTATCCACCCCAGCATTTT.

This chain links TRBV20-1 with TRBJ1-2; the D is unclear. The V gene lost 7 bases and the J gene lost 6 bases, with 21 bases spanning the gap. The CDR3 has 14 residues. Germline V gene sequence: CDR1 DFQATT, CDR2 SNEGSKA (reference sequence). The CDR3 sequence is CSVWGDSGVDGYTF. In DNA form, the CDR3 reads TGCAGTGTTTGGGGAGATAGCGGGGTAGATGGCTACACCTTC.

This clonotype occurred many times. The gene calls are TRBV20-1 and TRBJ1-6; D is perhaps TRBD1 (6 bases). The V end was cut by 1 base, the J end by 6 bases, with 13 bases between. The CDR3 is 15 amino acids. Per germline, CDR1 DFQATT and CDR2 SNEGSKA (reference sequence). In nucleotides, the CDR3 is TGCAGTGCTAGAGTTGAGACAGGCGTTAATTCACCCCTCCACTTT. It translates to CSARVETGVNSPLHF.

The table lists this clonotype with a count of one. This chain connects TRBV2 to TRBJ1-5; D may be TRBD1 (6 bases). Between the trimmed V and J ends, which lost 7 bases and 8 bases, there was a span of 18 bases. Germline V gene sequence: CDR1 SNHLY, CDR2 FYNNEI. The CDR3 has 14 amino acids. The CDR3 DNA reads as TGTGCCAGCACCCCGACAGGTCGATCGGAGCCCCAGCATTTT. Translating it yields CASTPTGRSEPQHF.

The V gene is TRBV5-4, the J gene TRBJ1-4; 7 bases are shared with TRBD1. CDR1 is SGHNT, CDR2 YYREEE, per germline (reference sequence). V was clipped by 5 bases and J by 2 bases; unmatched bases: 6. The CDR3 extends over 15 amino acids. In DNA, the CDR3 is TGTGCCAGCAGTGTGGCCAGGGGGACTAATGAAAAACTGTTTTTT. It translates to CASSVARGTNEKLFF.

In the case of this clonotype: Given a much more abundant clone one base away, this may be a read error. The rearrangement links TRBV7-9 to TRBJ1-6; D not resolved. Germline V gene lookup returns CDR1 SEHNR and CDR2 FQNEAQ (reference sequence). The CDR3 has 15 amino acids. V was pared by 5 bases and J by 10 bases, with 18 bases between. The CDR3, as DNA: TGTGCCAGCAGCCCAGATATGTTGGTGGGGTCACCCCTCCACTTT. Translated, it gives CASSPDMLVGSPLHF.